What follows are 30 T cell receptor beta chains derived from one specimen sequenced in a study of OX40 agonist ivuxolimab in advanced cancers. Method: immunoSEQ multiplex PCR; TCRdb's copy keeps in-frame clones and lacks some. This sample has some 66,000 clones; roughly four fifths occur once, and the top ten carry approximately 2.3%. Sequenced here: CD4+ or CD8+ T cells sorted from blood, sampled in a trial of the OX40 agonist ivuxolimab. The receptor set was obtained from an adult with an advanced solid tumor such as melanoma, head and neck, liver or kidney cancer.

This clone was counted a few times. The chain employs TRBV4-1 and TRBJ2-1; no clear D. V was trimmed by 0 bases and J by 2 bases, leaving 8 bases between them. This CDR3 has 15 residues. The germline V gene has CDR1 MGHRA and CDR2 YSYEKL. Here the CDR3 reads CASSQEMVTYNEQFF. The CDR3 coding sequence is TGCGCCAGCAGCCAAGAAATGGTCACCTACAATGAGCAGTTCTTC.

This chain links TRBV11-2 with TRBJ2-7; no clear D gene. CDR3 length equals 11 residues. Germline V gives CDR1 SGHAT, CDR2 FQNNGV. With 5 bases removed from V and 4 bases from J, the gap between germline ends came to 6 bases. CDR3 sequence reads: CASSPGYEQYF. The CDR3 nucleotides read TGTGCCAGCAGCCCAGGTTACGAGCAGTACTTC.

The V and J genes are TRBV19 and TRBJ2-3, with 12 positions matching TRBD1. V gave up 3 bases and J gave up 2 bases; unmatched junction bases: 0. This CDR3 is built from 15 residues. Germline V gives CDR1 LNHDA, CDR2 SQIVND (reference sequence). The CDR3 DNA sequence: TGTGCCAGTAGTATGGGACAGGGGGCCACAGATACGCAGTATTTT. It is translated as CASSMGQGATDTQYF.

The chain links TRBV6-5 to TRBJ2-1, with a weak D call TRBD1 (5 bases). The CDR3 extends over 15 amino acids. Germline-derived CDR1 and CDR2 are MNHEY and SVGAGI. The V end was cut by 8 bases, the J end by 8 bases, with 22 bases between. CDR3 loop: CASASSFGAHDEQFF. The CDR3 DNA reads as TGTGCCAGCGCTTCCTCCTTTGGGGCTCACGATGAGCAGTTCTTC.

J is TRBJ2-3 and V is TRBV30; D is ambiguous. The length of the CDR3 is 8 residues. Per germline, CDR1 GTSNPN and CDR2 SVGIG (reference sequence). V was clipped by 8 bases and J by 14 bases, with 11 bases between them. Here the CDR3 reads CALSGGYF. CDR3 sequence (DNA): TGTGCCCTCTCGGGTGGGTATTTT.

The rearrangement uses TRBV4-3 and TRBJ1-6; unclear D gene. CDR1 is LGHNA, CDR2 YSLEER, per germline. V was trimmed by 0 bases and J by 9 bases, leaving 12 bases between them. This CDR3 region has 15 residues. CDR3 DNA sequence: TGCGCCAGCAGCCAAGATCATGGACCTAGTTCACCCCTCCACTTT. Protein: CASSQDHGPSSPLHF.

This clone was counted a single time. V and J are TRBV6-4 and TRBJ2-1; D remains unclear. Germline loops: CDR1 MRHNA, CDR2 SNTAGT. Trimming cost V 5 bases and J 8 bases, with 19 bases left between them. The CDR3 covers 15 residues. The CDR3 DNA sequence: TGTGCCAGCAGTACCCACGAAGGGCTTCCCGATGAGCAGTTCTTC. It specifies CASSTHEGLPDEQFF.

This clone occurred a few times. The chain joins TRBV7-2 to TRBJ2-3, with 9 bases fitting TRBD2. The CDR3 extends over 17 amino acids. V dropped 0 bases and J dropped 4; count of bases not matched to a gene: 8. The germline V gene has CDR1 SGHTA and CDR2 FQGNSA. The CDR3 sequence is CASSLARGGRAADTQYF. The CDR3 DNA sequence: TGTGCCAGCAGCTTAGCGCGAGGCGGGAGGGCCGCAGATACGCAGTATTTT.

The rearrangement joins TRBV6-5 to TRBJ2-1; D call uncertain. The CDR3 has 11 residues. V was trimmed by 8 bases and J by 5 bases, leaving 7 bases between them. CDR1 is MNHEY and CDR2 is SVGAGI in the germline V gene. The CDR3 spells CASAENNEQFF. CDR3 DNA: TGTGCCAGCGCAGAGAACAATGAGCAGTTCTTC.

CDR3 region: CASSLETSEGYNEQFF. Here the CDR3 DNA reads TGTGCCAGCAGCTTGGAGACTAGCGAAGGGTACAATGAGCAGTTCTTC. The rearrangement joins TRBV5-4 to TRBJ2-1; 8 bases fit TRBD2. Germline V gene lookup returns CDR1 SGHNT and CDR2 YYREEE (reference sequence). V lost 0 bases, J lost 4 bases, and 6 bases stayed unmatched. CDR3 length: 16 amino acids.

This sequence joins TRBV2 and TRBJ1-4; a possible D gene is TRBD1 (6 bases). In germline, CDR1 is SNHLY, CDR2 FYNNEI. The CDR3 is 15 residues long. Trimming took off 7 bases at V and 7 bases at J, with 19 bases between the two ends. CDR3 sequence (DNA): TGTGCCAGCACCCAAAACGGACAGCCAGTTGAAAAACTGTTTTTT. Its translation is CASTQNGQPVEKLFF.

CDR3 in amino acids: CSQTGPAETQYF. The DNA of the CDR3 is TGCAGCCAAACGGGACCGGCAGAGACCCAGTACTTC. V gene TRBV29-1 combines with J gene TRBJ2-5; D may correspond to TRBD1 or TRBD2 (5 bases each). This CDR3 is 12 amino acids long. V was pared by 8 bases and J by 4 bases, with 14 bases between. Germline CDR1 reads SQVTM; CDR2 reads ANQGSEA.

The rearrangement uses TRBV5-1 and TRBJ2-3; TRBD1 matches at 12 bases. V shed 1 base, J shed 2 bases, and the junction held 2 bases outside the gene matches. Germline values: CDR1 SGHRS, CDR2 YFSETQ. The CDR3 totals 16 residues. CDR3 DNA sequence: TGCGCCAGCAGCTTGCTGGGACAGGGGGCCACAGATACGCAGTATTTT. It yields the protein CASSLLGQGATDTQYF.

This chain uses TRBV4-2 with TRBJ2-3, with TRBD2 identical over 12 bases. The CDR3 consists of 17 residues. V was pared by 4 bases and J by 0 bases, with 5 bases of the junction left unmatched. Per the germline V gene, CDR1 is LGHNA and CDR2 is YNFKEQ. The CDR3 reads CASSLRGTSGSTDTQYF. The CDR3 region has the DNA TGTGCCAGCAGCCTACGAGGGACTAGCGGGAGCACAGATACGCAGTATTTT.

The gene calls are TRBV7-2 and TRBJ2-1; TRBD2 matches at 11 bases. J was trimmed by 9 bases and V by 5 bases; bases with no gene match: 12. The CDR3 spans 16 residues. Looked up from germline, CDR1 is SGHTA and CDR2 is FQGNSA. Here the CDR3 reads CASSDVAGGLQGEQFF. DNA of the CDR3: TGTGCCAGCAGCGACGTAGCGGGAGGGCTCCAAGGTGAGCAGTTCTTC.

J is TRBJ2-5 and V is TRBV7-2; D remains unclear. The CDR3 has 12 amino acids. V lost 3 bases and J lost 3, with 5 bases in between. Germline CDR1 reads SGHTA; CDR2 reads FQGNSA. For the CDR3, the DNA is TGTGCCAGCAGCTTTATGAAAGAGACCCAGTACTTC. As protein: CASSFMKETQYF.

CDR3 protein: CASSESTLRLNYGYTF. In nucleotides, the CDR3 is TGTGCCAGCAGTGAATCCACGCTTCGGCTAAACTATGGCTACACCTTC. The chain joins TRBV6-1 to TRBJ1-2, with no clear D. The CDR3 is 16 residues long. CDR1 is MNHNS and CDR2 is SASEGT in the germline V gene. Between the trimmed V and J ends, which lost 2 bases and 2 bases, there was a span of 15 bases.

V usage is TRBV11-2 and J usage is TRBJ1-4; 9 bases map to TRBD1. J gave up 7 bases and V 5 bases, and 8 bases lay outside the gene matches. CDR3 length equals 15 residues. The germline gives CDR1 SGHAT, CDR2 FQNNGV. The CDR3 sequence is CASSMPQGAGEKLFF. The CDR3 coding sequence is TGTGCCAGCAGCATGCCACAGGGGGCGGGTGAAAAACTGTTTTTT.

This chain connects TRBV28 to TRBJ2-5; TRBD1 might be the D (6 bases). There are 15 residues in the CDR3. Trimming pared 2 bases from V and 7 bases from J, leaving 17 bases between. The germline V gene has CDR1 MDHEN and CDR2 SYDVKM. CDR3 nucleotide sequence: TGTGCCAGCAGTTTAACAGGGTCGGTTACCAGGACCCAGTACTTC. The encoded protein is CASSLTGSVTRTQYF.

This clone was observed a single time. The chain links TRBV7-6 to TRBJ2-3, with D hard to call. The V end was cut by 10 bases, the J end by 1 base, with 12 bases between. CDR3 size: 13 residues. Germline V gene sequence: CDR1 SGHVS, CDR2 FNYEAQ. The DNA for the CDR3 is TGTGCCACCCGAGGCGGTCGCACAGATACGCAGTATTTT. Amino acids: CATRGGRTDTQYF. Supplemented by reference TRBV7-6 and TRBJ2-3, the full variable domain reads GAGVSQSPRYKVTKRGQDVALRCDPISGHVSLYWYRQALGQGPEFLTYFNYEAQQDKSGLPNDRFSAERPEGSISTLTIQRTEQRDSAMYRCATRGGRTDTQYFGPGTRLTVL.

The genes are TRBV7-8 and TRBJ2-7, with 14 bases matching TRBD2. Germline V CDR1 and CDR2: SGHVS, FQNEAQ. The CDR3 runs 18 residues. V lost 5 bases and J lost 0; bases outside the gene matches: 9. Here the CDR3 reads CASSRAIGTSGSSYEQYF. In DNA form, the CDR3 reads TGTGCCAGCAGCCGCGCCATCGGGACTAGCGGGAGCTCCTACGAGCAGTACTTC.

The chain joins TRBV27 to TRBJ1-1; D remains unclear. Germline V gives CDR1 MNHEY, CDR2 SMNVEV (reference sequence). V lost 4 bases to trimming and J lost 5 bases, with 20 bases between them. The length of the CDR3 is 16 residues. CDR3 nucleotide sequence: TGTGCCAGCAGTTCCCCCTCCGGGCGGGGAGCGACTGAAGCTTTCTTT. This encodes CASSSPSGRGATEAFF.

The V call is TRBV12-5, the J call TRBJ2-7, with 8 nucleotides matching TRBD1. Germline loops: CDR1 LGHNT, CDR2 FRNRAP. V shed 0 bases and J 2 bases; nucleotides not matched to a gene: 3. This CDR3 spans 15 amino acids. The CDR3 loop reads CASGLVRDRTYEQYF. CDR3 nucleotides: TGTGCTAGTGGTTTGGTGCGGGACAGGACCTACGAGCAGTACTTC.

A single count supports this clone. The rearrangement joins TRBV29-1 to TRBJ1-2; possible D gene TRBD1, 5 bases. The CDR3 covers 12 residues. Germline assignment: CDR1 SQVTM and CDR2 ANQGSEA. The V end lost 4 bases, the J end lost 3 bases, and 9 bases lay between the germline ends. The CDR3 is CSVGGMDYGYTF. The DNA for the CDR3 is TGCAGCGTTGGGGGGATGGACTATGGCTACACCTTC.

This clone was counted a single time. V gene TRBV7-9 combines with J gene TRBJ2-5; D may correspond to TRBD1 or TRBD2 (5 bases each). This CDR3 contains 14 residues. Trimming removed 0 bases from V and 1 base from J, with 6 bases in between. The V gene's germline CDR1 is SEHNR and CDR2 FQNEAQ (reference sequence). CDR3 in DNA: TGTGCCAGCAGCTTAGCAGGGACCCAAGAGACCCAGTACTTC. Its protein is CASSLAGTQETQYF. Looking up the rest from reference TRBV7-9 and TRBJ2-5 gives the full variable domain: DTGVSQNPRHKITKRGQNVTFRCDPISEHNRLYWYRQTLGQGPEFLTYFQNEAQLEKSRLLSDRFSAERPKGSFSTLEIQRTEQGDSAMYLCASSLAGTQETQYFGPGTRLLVL.

A single count supports this clone. The chain employs TRBV6-5 and TRBJ2-1; weak D call: TRBD2 (6 bases). The CDR3 contains 12 residues. Trimming left V 6 bases short and J 10 bases short, with 13 bases between. Germline CDR1 reads MNHEY; CDR2 reads SVGAGI. The CDR3 region is CASSCLAFEQFF. CDR3 nucleotides: TGTGCCAGCAGCTGTCTAGCGTTCGAGCAGTTCTTC.

The CDR3 sequence: CASSGNRGNQPQHF. Written as DNA, the CDR3 is TGTGCCAGCAGCGGCAACAGGGGAAATCAGCCCCAGCATTTT. The genes are TRBV7-2 and TRBJ1-5; the match to TRBD1 covers 7 bases. Germline assignment: CDR1 SGHTA and CDR2 FQGNSA. The CDR3 contains 14 residues. The V gene end was trimmed by 5 bases and the J gene end by 4 bases; junction bases not matched to a gene: 5.

The chain recombines TRBV5-1 with TRBJ1-1; tentatively, D is TRBD1 (5 bases). The germline V gene encodes CDR1 SGHRS and CDR2 YFSETQ. The V and J ends lost 4 bases and 3 bases respectively, with 16 bases between them. The CDR3 covers 15 residues. In nucleotides, the CDR3 is TGCGCCAGCAGCCGTCAGGGAGGTGGGGACACTGAAGCTTTCTTT. It codes for CASSRQGGGDTEAFF. Combining the CDR3 with reference TRBV5-1 and TRBJ1-1 gives the whole variable domain KAGVTQTPRYLIKTRGQQVTLSCSPISGHRSVSWYQQTPGQGLQFLFEYFSETQRNKGNFPGRFSGRQFSNSRSEMNVSTLELGDSALYLCASSRQGGGDTEAFFGQGTRLTVV.

The J gene is TRBJ2-1, the V gene TRBV5-1; D is unresolved. The CDR3 is made up of 15 amino acids. The germline V gene has CDR1 SGHRS and CDR2 YFSETQ. Trimming pared 6 bases from V and 2 bases from J, leaving 15 bases between. The CDR3 DNA sequence: TGCGCCAGCACGTCTTCGCGGATGACCTACAATGAGCAGTTCTTC. It codes for CASTSSRMTYNEQFF.

Only one count was recorded for this clone. J is TRBJ2-5 and V is TRBV16; 8 bases map to TRBD2. Germline CDR1 KGHSY, CDR2 FQNENV. The V segment lost 4 bases and the J segment 5 bases; nucleotides outside the gene matches: 12. The length of the CDR3 is 16 residues. DNA for the CDR3: TGTGCCAGCAGCCGGGGGACTAGTGGTCCCGGTGAGACCCAGTACTTC. Its protein product is CASSRGTSGPGETQYF.